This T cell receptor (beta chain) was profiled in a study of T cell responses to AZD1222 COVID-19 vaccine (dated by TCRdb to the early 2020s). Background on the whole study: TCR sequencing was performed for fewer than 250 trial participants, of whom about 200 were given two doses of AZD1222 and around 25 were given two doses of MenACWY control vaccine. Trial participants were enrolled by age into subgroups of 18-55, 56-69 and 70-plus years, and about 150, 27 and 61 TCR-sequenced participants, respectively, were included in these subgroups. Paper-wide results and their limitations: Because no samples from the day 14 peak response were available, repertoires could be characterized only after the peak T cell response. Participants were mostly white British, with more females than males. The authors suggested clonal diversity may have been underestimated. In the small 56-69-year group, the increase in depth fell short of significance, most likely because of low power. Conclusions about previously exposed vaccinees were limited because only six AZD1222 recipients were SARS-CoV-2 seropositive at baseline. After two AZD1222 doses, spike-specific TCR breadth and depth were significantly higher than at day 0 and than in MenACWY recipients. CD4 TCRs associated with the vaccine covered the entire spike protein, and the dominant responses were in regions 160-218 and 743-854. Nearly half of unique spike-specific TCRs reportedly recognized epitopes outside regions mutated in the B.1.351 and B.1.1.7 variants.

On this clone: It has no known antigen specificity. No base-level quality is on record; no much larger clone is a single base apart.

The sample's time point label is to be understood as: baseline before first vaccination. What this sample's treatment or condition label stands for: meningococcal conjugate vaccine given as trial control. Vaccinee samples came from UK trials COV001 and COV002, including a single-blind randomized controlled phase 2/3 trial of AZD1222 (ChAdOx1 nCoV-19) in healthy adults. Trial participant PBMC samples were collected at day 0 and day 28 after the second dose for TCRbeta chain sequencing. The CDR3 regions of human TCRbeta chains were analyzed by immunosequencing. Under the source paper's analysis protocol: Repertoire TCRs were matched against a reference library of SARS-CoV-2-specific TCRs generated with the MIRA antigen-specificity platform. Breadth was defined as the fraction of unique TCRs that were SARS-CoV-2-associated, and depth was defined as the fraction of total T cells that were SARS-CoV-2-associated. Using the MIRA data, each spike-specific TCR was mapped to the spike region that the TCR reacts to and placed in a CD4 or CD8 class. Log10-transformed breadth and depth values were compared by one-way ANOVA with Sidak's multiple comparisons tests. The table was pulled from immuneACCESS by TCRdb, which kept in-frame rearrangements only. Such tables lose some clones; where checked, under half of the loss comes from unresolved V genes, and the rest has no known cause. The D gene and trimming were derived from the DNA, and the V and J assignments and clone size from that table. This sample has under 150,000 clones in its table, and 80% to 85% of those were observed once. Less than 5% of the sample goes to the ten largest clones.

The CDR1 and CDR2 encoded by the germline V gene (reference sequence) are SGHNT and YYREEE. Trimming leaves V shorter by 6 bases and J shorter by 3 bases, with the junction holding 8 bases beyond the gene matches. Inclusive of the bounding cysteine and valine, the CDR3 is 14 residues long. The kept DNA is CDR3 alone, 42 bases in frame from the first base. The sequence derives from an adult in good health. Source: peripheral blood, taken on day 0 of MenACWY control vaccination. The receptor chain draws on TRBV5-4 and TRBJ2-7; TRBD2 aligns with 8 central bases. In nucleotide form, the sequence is TGTGCCAGCACCGTCGCGGGGGGACTCTACGAGCAGTACGTC. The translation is CASTVAGGLYEQYV.